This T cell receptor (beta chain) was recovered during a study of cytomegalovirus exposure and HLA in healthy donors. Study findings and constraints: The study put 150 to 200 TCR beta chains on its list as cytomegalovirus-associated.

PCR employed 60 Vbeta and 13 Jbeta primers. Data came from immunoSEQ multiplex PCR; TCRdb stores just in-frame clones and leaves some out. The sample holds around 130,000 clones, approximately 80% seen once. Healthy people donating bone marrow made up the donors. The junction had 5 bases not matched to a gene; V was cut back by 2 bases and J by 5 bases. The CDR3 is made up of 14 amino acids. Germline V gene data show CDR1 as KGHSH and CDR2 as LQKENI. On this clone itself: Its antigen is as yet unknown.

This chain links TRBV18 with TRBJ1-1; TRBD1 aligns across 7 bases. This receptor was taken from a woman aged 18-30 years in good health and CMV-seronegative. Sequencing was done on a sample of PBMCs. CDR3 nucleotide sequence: TGTGCCAGCTCACCAGAACAGGGGAAGACTGAAGCTTTCTTT. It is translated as CASSPEQGKTEAFF.